This is a list of T cell receptor beta chains from one sample in a study of PD-L1 blockade in urothelial cancer. Profiled with immunoSEQ multiplex PCR; TCRdb holds only in-frame clones, not every one. The sample comprises about 63,000 clones, around 81% of which are singletons, and 4.5% to 6% rests with the top ten. This sample comprised PBMCs, obtained around atezolizumab (anti-PD-L1) treatment. The source of these receptors is a man aged 65-85 years with urothelial cancer. CDR3s include the opening cysteine and the closing phenylalanine or tryptophan. The D gene is left open where the match is weak. Expanded clones get a size class; other rows say once, few or many, or leave the size out.

abundance	d_gene	v_gene	j_gene	CDR3nt	CDR3aa
-	-	TRBV7-2	TRBJ1-1	TGTGCCAGCAGCGTACCCGGGACACAGAACACTGAAGCTTTCTTT	CASSVPGTQNTEAFF
-	TRBD1	TRBV4-3	TRBJ2-7	TGCGCCAGCAGCCAAGGACAGGGAGCGTTTAGCGAGCAGTACTTC	CASSQGQGAFSEQYF
-	-	TRBV6-1	TRBJ2-7	TGTGCCAGCATGGGCAGCTCCTACGAGCAGTACTTC	CASMGSSYEQYF
few	TRBD1	TRBV6-6	TRBJ1-2	TGTGCCAGCAGTCTCTCGACAGGGGGCTATGGCTACACCTTC	CASSLSTGGYGYTF
-	-	TRBV6-1	TRBJ1-1	TGTGCCAGCAGGGGGCAGTTGAACACTGAAGCTTTCTTT	CASRGQLNTEAFF
-	-	TRBV30	TRBJ1-1	TGTGCCTGGAGGGAGGGGATCAGTCCGGACGCTGAAGCTTTCTTT	CAWREGISPDAEAFF
-	-	TRBV7-3	TRBJ2-6	TGTGCCAGCAGCTTAGACAGGATCTCTGGGGCCAACGTCCTGACTTTC	CASSLDRISGANVLTF
-	TRBD1	TRBV2	TRBJ1-2	TGTGCCAGCGGAGGTTCAGGGGGCGCGGGAATCAAGGATGGCTACACCTTC	CASGGSGGAGIKDGYTF
-	TRBD2	TRBV4-2	TRBJ2-7	TGTGCCAGCAGCCAAGAGGCTAGCGGGAGGGCGGTCTCCTACGAGCAGTACTTC	CASSQEASGRAVSYEQYF
-	TRBD1	TRBV6-5	TRBJ1-1	TGTGCCAGCTTGGACAGGGTGAACACTGAAGCTTTCTTT	CASLDRVNTEAFF
-	TRBD2	TRBV7-2	TRBJ2-5	TGTGCCAGCAGCTTCGTAACTAGCGGGAGTGGGGAGCAAGAGACCCAGTACTTC	CASSFVTSGSGEQETQYF
-	-	TRBV29-1	TRBJ1-4	TGCAGCGTCGGAGGGGCAGGAGATAATGAAAAACTGTTTTTT	CSVGGAGDNEKLFF
-	TRBD1	TRBV5-5	TRBJ1-2	TGTGCCAGCAGCGTGCAGCAACGGGACAGTCTCTACACCTTC	CASSVQQRDSLYTF
once	TRBD2	TRBV4-1	TRBJ2-3	TGCGCCAGCAGCCTGGGACTAGGTGGCGGTACGCAGTATTTT	CASSLGLGGGTQYF
few	TRBD1	TRBV7-8	TRBJ1-1	TGTGCCAGCAGCATAAAAGGACAGGGTTACACTGAAGCTTTCTTT	CASSIKGQGYTEAFF
few	-	TRBV28	TRBJ1-2	TGTGCCAGCGCGACAGGATTCTATGGCTACACCTTC	CASATGFYGYTF
-	-	TRBV9	TRBJ2-7	TGTGCCAGCAGCGTGGGGTCAAGGACAGACTACGAGCAGTACTTC	CASSVGSRTDYEQYF
-	TRBD2	TRBV5-4	TRBJ2-1	TGTGCCAGCAGCCCGAGACTAGCGGGGGGCGATGAGCAGTTCTTC	CASSPRLAGGDEQFF
once	TRBD2	TRBV19	TRBJ2-7	TGTGCCAGTAGTATTAGCGGGAGCGCCTACGAGCAGTACTTC	CASSISGSAYEQYF
-	-	TRBV5-6	TRBJ1-1	TGTGCCAGCAGCCTTACCCGGGTTGAAGCTTTCTTT	CASSLTRVEAFF
-	TRBD1	TRBV7-2	TRBJ1-2	TGTGCCAGCAGCTTAGAGGGCAGGGGGCTCGGGGGCTACACCTTC	CASSLEGRGLGGYTF
-	TRBD2	TRBV5-4	TRBJ2-1	TGTGCCAGCAGCTCCGGGGGGGCCATCTACAATGAGCAGTTCTTC	CASSSGGAIYNEQFF
-	-	TRBV7-6	TRBJ2-5	TGTGCCAGCAGCTTGGGGGGACCCCAGTACTTC	CASSLGGPQYF
-	-	TRBV5-6	TRBJ2-3	TGTGCCAGCAGCTTGGACATCGCTAGCACAGATACGCAGTATTTT	CASSLDIASTDTQYF
once	TRBD2	TRBV7-2	TRBJ2-3	TGTGCCAGCAGCCTAACTAGCGGGAGCCGCACAGATACGCAGTATTTT	CASSLTSGSRTDTQYF
-	TRBD2	TRBV7-9	TRBJ2-3	TGTGCCAGCAGCCCACCGAGGGGCGGGGGGAGGACAGATACGCAGTATTTT	CASSPPRGGGRTDTQYF
-	TRBD2	TRBV5-1	TRBJ2-3	TGCGCCAGCAGCTTCAGCGGGAGACTATCAGATACGCAGTATTTT	CASSFSGRLSDTQYF
-	-	TRBV11-2	TRBJ2-1	TGTGCCAGCAGTTCAGAGGCTGAGCAGTTCTTC	CASSSEAEQFF
-	TRBD2	TRBV5-1	TRBJ2-5	TGCGCCAGCAGCCCGGTCCGGGGGGGGGAGACCCAGTACTTC	CASSPVRGGETQYF
-	-	TRBV19	TRBJ2-3	TGTGCCAGTAGTATCTCGACTACCAGAGATACGCAGTATTTT	CASSISTTRDTQYF
-	TRBD2	TRBV9	TRBJ2-5	TGTGCCAGCAGCCCCCCACTAGCGGGAGGGCCTCTGTCGTTCCAGTACTTC	CASSPPLAGGPLSFQYF
few	TRBD2	TRBV29-1	TRBJ2-1	TGCAGCGTCCTAGCGGGGGGTTACAATGAGCAGTTCTTC	CSVLAGGYNEQFF
few	TRBD1	TRBV6-5	TRBJ1-2	TGTGCCAGCAGCGGCAGGGGACAGGGCAACGGCTACACCTTC	CASSGRGQGNGYTF